Following are 18 T cell receptor beta chains from one sample sequenced in a study of neurological immune-mediated disorders. This sample's time point: longitudinal time-point 3. TCRdb recomputed calls from the 5' RACE reads with MiXCR, one row per CDR3 protein. The sample contains approximately 100,000 distinct CDR3 sequences, less than 14% of which appear only once. Sequenced: PBMCs. The receptor source for this set is a female donor with HTLV-1-associated myelopathy (HAM/TSP).

Ten or more counts support this clonotype. The chain is built from TRBV5-1 and TRBJ1-6; 11 positions match TRBD1. This CDR3 is 14 amino acids long. V shed 4 bases and J 9 bases; nucleotides not matched to a gene: 3. Germline loops: CDR1 SGHRS, CDR2 YFSETQ. CDR3 sequence: CASSQGQGVSPLHF. CDR3 in DNA: TGCGCCAGCAGCCAGGGACAGGGGGTTTCACCCCTCCACTTT.

This clonotype occurred many times. At one end the junction does not follow the germline gene, possibly because of a read error. The chain couples TRBV7-9 to TRBJ1-2, with D possibly TRBD1 on 6 matching bases. This CDR3 comprises 14 residues. In germline, CDR1 is SEHNR, CDR2 FQNEAQ (reference sequence). For the CDR3, the DNA is TGCGCCAGCAGCTTGACAGGAGCTAACTATGGCTACACCTTC. It is translated as CASSLTGANYGYTF.

This clonotype was detected many times. V and J are TRBV5-1 and TRBJ2-7, with unresolved D. Trimming stripped 1 base from V and 5 bases from J, with 7 bases between. Germline V lookup: CDR1 SGHRS, CDR2 YFSETQ. The CDR3 has 12 amino acids. The CDR3 region is CASSLSGDEQYF. In DNA, the CDR3 is TGCGCCAGCAGCTTGTCAGGAGACGAGCAGTACTTC.

This clonotype came up many times. The chain combines TRBV12-3 or TRBV12-4 with TRBJ2-3; D is uncertain. CDR3 length: 14 residues. The ends were cut back, 6 bases at V and 1 base at J, with 11 bases in the middle. CDR3 residues: CASSPTAGTDTQYF. Here the CDR3 DNA reads TGTGCCAGCAGCCCTACGGCTGGCACAGATACGCAGTATTTT.

The chain uses TRBV28 and TRBJ2-7, with TRBD1 matching over 7 bases. Germline V gene lookup returns CDR1 MDHEN and CDR2 SYDVKM. V lost 6 bases to trimming and J lost 6 bases; unmatched junction nucleotides: 11. CDR3 length: 14 residues. For the CDR3, the DNA is TGTGCCAGCAGCAAAAGGGGGCTTTCGGGCGAGCAGTACTTC. Translating gives CASSKRGLSGEQYF.

This clonotype was picked up many times. This rearrangement joins TRBV9 to TRBJ2-5; 10 bases align to TRBD2. Germline lookup yields CDR1 SGDLS and CDR2 YYNGEE. The CDR3 extends over 15 amino acids. Trimming removed 4 bases from V and 2 bases from J; junction bases left unmatched: 5. Here the CDR3 DNA reads TGTGCCAGCAGCCGGGATAGCGGGGGGCAAGAGACCCAGTACTTC. Translated: CASSRDSGGQETQYF.

This clonotype was counted at least ten times. The genes are TRBV4-1 and TRBJ1-4; maybe TRBD1 (5 bases). This CDR3 has 15 amino acids. The germline V gene has CDR1 MGHRA and CDR2 YSYEKL. The germline V and J ends were trimmed by 4 bases and 6 bases, with 15 bases remaining between them. CDR3 coding DNA: TGCGCCAGCAGCCTACGACAGCCGACCGATGAAAAACTGTTTTTT. Translating it yields CASSLRQPTDEKLFF.

This clonotype appeared many times. The rearrangement joins TRBV29-1 to TRBJ1-3, with D possibly being TRBD1 (6 bases). V was trimmed by 5 bases and J by 4 bases, leaving 12 bases between them. The CDR3 covers 13 residues. CDR1 SQVTM and CDR2 ANQGSEA come from the germline V gene. CDR3: CSVSGAGGNTIYF. DNA for the CDR3: TGCAGCGTTTCAGGGGCAGGGGGAAACACCATATATTTT. Filled out from reference TRBV29-1 and TRBJ1-3, the complete variable domain reads SAVISQKPSRDICQRGTSLTIQCQVDSQVTMMFWYRQQPGQSLTLIATANQGSEATYESGFVIDKFPISRPNLTFSTLTVSNMSPEDSSIYLCSVSGAGGNTIYFGEGSWLTVV.

This clonotype was found many times. This chain uses TRBV5-1 with TRBJ1-1; D gene unclear. Trimming pared 3 bases from V and 1 base from J, leaving 16 bases between. CDR1 and CDR2 (germline): SGHRS, YFSETQ. CDR3 length: 16 residues. CDR3 loop: CASSSGREGWNTEAFF. DNA for the CDR3: TGCGCCAGCAGCTCGGGGAGGGAAGGATGGAACACTGAAGCTTTCTTT.

This clonotype was observed many times. The chain couples TRBV29-1 to TRBJ1-2; tentatively, D is TRBD1 (6 bases). Germline V gene data show CDR1 as SQVTM and CDR2 as ANQGSEA. The CDR3 runs 14 residues. Trimming removed 4 bases at V and 8 bases at J, with 20 bases between. The CDR3 spells CSVVKGGVKRGYTF. CDR3 nucleotide sequence: TGCAGCGTTGTCAAGGGGGGGGTAAAACGGGGCTACACCTTC.

This clonotype was observed at least ten times. This rearrangement joins TRBV20-1 to TRBJ2-7; D uncertain. V gave up 2 bases and J gave up 5 bases, with 19 bases separating them. The CDR3 sequence is 15 residues long. CDR1 and CDR2 (germline): DFQATT, SNEGSKA (reference sequence). The CDR3 DNA reads TGCAGTGCTAGACGAGAGATGGTCCTGGCCCACGAGCAGTACTTC. Protein product: CSARREMVLAHEQYF.

This clonotype was counted ten times or more. The chain carries TRBV7-3 and TRBJ2-1; perhaps TRBD2 as D (5 bases). The germline V gene has CDR1 SGHTA and CDR2 FQGTGA. Trimming left V 3 bases short and J 4 bases short, with 7 bases between. This CDR3 region has 13 residues. The CDR3 DNA follows: TGTGCCAGCAGCTTCACGGGATACAATGAGCAGTTCTTC. This sequence encodes CASSFTGYNEQFF.

This clonotype was observed a few times. The chain links TRBV20-1 to TRBJ2-3; TRBD2 agrees at 9 bases. V gave up 2 bases and J gave up 4 bases; unmatched junction bases: 10. The CDR3 is 16 amino acids. CDR1 and CDR2 from the germline V gene are DFQATT and SNEGSKA (reference sequence). The CDR3, as DNA: TGCAGTGCTAGAAGGGTCAGCGGGGGGAATCCAGATACGCAGTATTTT. Amino acids: CSARRVSGGNPDTQYF.

This clonotype appeared many times. The chain combines TRBV28 with TRBJ2-7, with D possibly matching TRBD1 (5 bases). Trimming shortened V by 6 bases and J by 1 base, and 16 bases separated the two germline ends. Germline loops: CDR1 MDHEN, CDR2 SYDVKM. This CDR3 has 15 amino acids. CDR3 coding DNA: TGTGCCAGCAGCCCAGGGCGCAGGAGATCCTACGAGCAGTACTTC. The encoded protein is CASSPGRRRSYEQYF.

This clonotype was seen ten or more times. The chain has TRBV5-5 and TRBJ1-5, with D hard to call. Germline V lookup: CDR1 SGHKS, CDR2 YYEKEE (reference sequence). V lost 0 bases, J lost 11 bases, and 12 bases lay in between. CDR3 length equals 13 residues. CDR3 DNA sequence: TGTGCCAGCAGCTTGGGTGAAGCCGCGACCCAGCATTTT. Amino acid sequence: CASSLGEAATQHF.

This clonotype was counted many times. The chain joins TRBV6-6 to TRBJ2-7; D is unresolved. This CDR3 region has 14 residues. Germline lookup yields CDR1 MNHNY and CDR2 SVGAGI (reference sequence). V was clipped by 0 bases and J by 2 bases, with 8 bases between them. The CDR3 region is CASSYSGTTYEQYF. CDR3 DNA: TGTGCCAGCAGTTACTCTGGCACAACCTACGAGCAGTACTTC.

This clonotype was counted ten times or more. The chain combines TRBV6-5 with TRBJ2-5; 10 nucleotides match TRBD2. The V segment lost 2 bases and the J segment 1 base; nucleotides outside the gene matches: 4. CDR1 and CDR2 (germline): MNHEY, SVGAGI. The CDR3 totals 16 residues. The DNA of the CDR3 is TGTGCCAGCAGTTACGCGGCTAGCGGGGGCCAAGAGACCCAGTACTTC. Residues: CASSYAASGGQETQYF.

This clonotype was counted at least ten times. V gene TRBV7-2 combines with J gene TRBJ2-3; 8 bases agree with TRBD1. V was pared by 5 bases and J by 4 bases, with 8 bases of the junction left unmatched. This CDR3 comprises 15 residues. Germline V lookup: CDR1 SGHTA, CDR2 FQGNSA. CDR3 region: CASSGGTGLADTQYF. CDR3 bases: TGTGCCAGCAGCGGAGGGACAGGTTTGGCAGATACGCAGTATTTT.